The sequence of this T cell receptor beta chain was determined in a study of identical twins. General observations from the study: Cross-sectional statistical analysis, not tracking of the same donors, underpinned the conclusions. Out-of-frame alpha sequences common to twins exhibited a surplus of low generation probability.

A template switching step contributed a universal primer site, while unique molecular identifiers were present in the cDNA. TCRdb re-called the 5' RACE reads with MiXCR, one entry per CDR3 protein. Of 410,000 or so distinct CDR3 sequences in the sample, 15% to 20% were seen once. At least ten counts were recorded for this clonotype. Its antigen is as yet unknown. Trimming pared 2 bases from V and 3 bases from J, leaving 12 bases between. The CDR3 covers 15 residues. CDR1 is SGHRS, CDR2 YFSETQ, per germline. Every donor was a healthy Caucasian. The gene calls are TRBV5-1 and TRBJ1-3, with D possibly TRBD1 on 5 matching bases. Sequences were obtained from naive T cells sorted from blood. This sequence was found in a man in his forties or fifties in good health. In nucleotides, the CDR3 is TGCGCCAGCAGCTTTGGGGGTTACGATGGAAACACCATATATTTT. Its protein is CASSFGGYDGNTIYF.